This TCR beta chain comes out of a study of cytomegalovirus exposure and HLA in healthy donors. Findings and caveats of the study: Some TCR beta chains (around 160 of them) were listed as cytomegalovirus-associated.

Comments on this clone: Its antigen is currently unknown.

The PCR employed 60 Vbeta primers together with 13 Jbeta primers. Sequencing was performed with immunoSEQ multiplex PCR; in TCRdb, only in-frame clones are kept and a portion is missing. The table shows about 40,000 clones, with about 50% occurring only once. Sequencing used PBMCs. The receptor comes from a human donor in good health.

CDR3 bases: TGTGCCAGCAGTTTAAATTTGCCCCGGGCAGGGTCTGAAGCTTTCTTT. It specifies CASSLNLPRAGSEAFF. The V gene is TRBV27, the J gene TRBJ1-1; maybe TRBD1 (5 bases). This CDR3 has 16 amino acids. CDR1 is MNHEY and CDR2 is SMNVEV in the germline V gene (reference sequence). Trimming shortened V by 2 bases and J by 6 bases, and 19 bases separated the two germline ends.